These 5 T cell receptor beta chains were sequenced from one sample in a study of tumor and adjacent non-tumor tissue in lung cancer. No cell sorting was done before RNA was extracted from the tissue. This non-tumor lung sample came from over 3 cm beyond the tumor edge. TCRbeta libraries were built with three rounds of nested PCR, modified from ARM-PCR. TCRdb independently ran MiXCR on the multiplex PCR reads; one entry per CDR3 protein. The table has about 50,000 distinct CDR3 sequences, roughly 69% seen once; the top ten hold around 23%. The sequencing sample was made of distant non-tumor lung tissue. These receptors originate from a woman in her sixties with non-small cell lung cancer.

In this sample, this clonotype turned up many times. This could be a read error, since a much larger clone is one nucleotide away. The chain is built from TRBV10-2 and TRBJ1-1; 8 nucleotides align to TRBD1. V was clipped by 1 base and J by 3 bases; unmatched bases: 4. This CDR3 region has 15 residues. Germline CDR1 WSHSY, CDR2 SAAADI. The CDR3 protein is CASSEWAGGYTEAFF. For the CDR3, the DNA is TGCGCCAGCAGTGAGTGGGCAGGGGGCTACACTGAAGCTTTCTTT.

This chain uses TRBV4-3 with TRBJ1-1, with 8 positions matching TRBD1. The CDR3 contains 19 residues. J gave up 2 bases and V 10 bases, and 24 bases lay outside the gene matches. Germline assignment: CDR1 LGHNA and CDR2 YSLEER. CDR3 sequence reads: CAIGQDITQRGQVNTEAFF. CDR3 nucleotide sequence: TGCGCCATCGGCCAAGATATCACCCAGAGGGGACAGGTCAACACTGAAGCTTTCTTT.

The rearrangement joins TRBV6-1 to TRBJ1-2; D not resolved. V was clipped by 4 bases and J by 7 bases, with 16 bases between them. The CDR3 runs to 14 residues. Germline V CDR1 and CDR2: MNHNS, SASEGT. The DNA for the CDR3 is TGTGCCAGCAGTGGATCGTGTGGCGGCGTTGGCTACACCTTC. It translates to CASSGSCGGVGYTF.

Concerning this clonotype: This CDR3 is missing its conserved last phenylalanine or tryptophan, likely due to a read error. V usage is TRBV4-3 and J usage is TRBJ2-5; no clear D gene. This CDR3 is 15 amino acids long. Looked up from germline, CDR1 is LGHNA and CDR2 is YSLEER. Trimming left V 0 bases short and J 6 bases short, with 14 bases between. The CDR3 nucleotides are TGCGCCAGCAGCCAAGAGGTCACCCTTGGGAAGACCCAGTACTCC. As protein: CASSQEVTLGKTQYS.

The chain employs TRBV11-1 and TRBJ2-4, with D perhaps matching TRBD1 (6 bases). V lost 2 bases and J lost 10, with 15 bases in between. Germline V lookup: CDR1 SGHAT, CDR2 FQDESV (reference sequence). The CDR3 runs 14 residues. CDR3 sequence: CASSLSVGAKIQYF. The CDR3 DNA follows: TGTGCCAGCAGCTTATCGGTGGGGGCAAAGATTCAGTACTTC.